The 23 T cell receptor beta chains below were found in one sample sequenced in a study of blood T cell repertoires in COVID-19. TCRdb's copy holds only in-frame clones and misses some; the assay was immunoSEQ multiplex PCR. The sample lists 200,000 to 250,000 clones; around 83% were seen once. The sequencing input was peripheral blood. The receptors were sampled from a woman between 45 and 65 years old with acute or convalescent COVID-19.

CDR3 loop: CASGLPGTDQPQHF. The CDR3 bases are TGTGCCAGCGGGCTCCCAGGTACAGATCAGCCCCAGCATTTT. The chain has TRBV7-9 and TRBJ1-5; no firm D call. The CDR3 extends over 14 amino acids. Trimming stripped 8 bases from V and 5 bases from J, with 16 bases between. The germline V gene encodes CDR1 SEHNR and CDR2 FQNEAQ (reference sequence).

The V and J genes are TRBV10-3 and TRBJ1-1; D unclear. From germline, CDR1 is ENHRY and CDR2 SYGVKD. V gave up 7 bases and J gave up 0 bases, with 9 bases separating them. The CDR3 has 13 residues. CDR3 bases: TGTGCCATCATAGCATCCATGAACACTGAAGCTTTCTTT. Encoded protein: CAIIASMNTEAFF.

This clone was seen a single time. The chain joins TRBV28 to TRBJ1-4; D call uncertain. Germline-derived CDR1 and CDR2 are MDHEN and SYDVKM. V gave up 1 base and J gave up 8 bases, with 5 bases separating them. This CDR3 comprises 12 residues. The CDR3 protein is CASSLLGEKLFF. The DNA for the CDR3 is TGTGCCAGCAGTTTATTGGGCGAAAAACTGTTTTTT. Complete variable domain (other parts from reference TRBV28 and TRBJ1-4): DVKVTQSSRYLVKRTGEKVFLECVQDMDHENMFWYRQDPGLGLRLIYFSYDVKMKEKGDIPEGYSVSREKKERFSLILESASTNQTSMYLCASSLLGEKLFFGSGTQLSVL.

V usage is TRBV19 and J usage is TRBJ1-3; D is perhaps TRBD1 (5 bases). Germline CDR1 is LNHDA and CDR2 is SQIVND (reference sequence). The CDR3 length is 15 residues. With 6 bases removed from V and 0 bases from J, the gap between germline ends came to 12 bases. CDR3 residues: CASRTTGDSGNTIYF. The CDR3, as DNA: TGTGCCAGTAGAACTACAGGAGACTCTGGAAACACCATATATTTT.

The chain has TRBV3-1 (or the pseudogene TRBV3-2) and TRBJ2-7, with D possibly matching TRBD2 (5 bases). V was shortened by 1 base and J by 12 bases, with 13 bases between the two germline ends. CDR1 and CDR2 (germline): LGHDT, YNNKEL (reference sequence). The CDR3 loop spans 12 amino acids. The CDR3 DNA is TGTGCCAGCAGCCAAGCCCGGGGTCGGTTGTACTTC. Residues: CASSQARGRLYF.

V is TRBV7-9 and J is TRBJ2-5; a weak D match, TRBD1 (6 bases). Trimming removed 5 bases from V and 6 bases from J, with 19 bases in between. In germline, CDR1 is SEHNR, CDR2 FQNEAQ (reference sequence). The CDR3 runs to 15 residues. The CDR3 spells CASSRGGAGRKTQYF. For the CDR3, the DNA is TGTGCCAGCAGCCGAGGGGGAGCAGGGAGAAAGACCCAGTACTTC.

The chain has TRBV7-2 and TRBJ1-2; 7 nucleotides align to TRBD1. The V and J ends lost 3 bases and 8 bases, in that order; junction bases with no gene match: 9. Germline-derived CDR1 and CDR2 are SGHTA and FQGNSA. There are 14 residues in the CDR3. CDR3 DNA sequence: TGTGCCAGCAGCTTTTTATCGACAGGGTTCGGCTACACCTTC. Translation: CASSFLSTGFGYTF.

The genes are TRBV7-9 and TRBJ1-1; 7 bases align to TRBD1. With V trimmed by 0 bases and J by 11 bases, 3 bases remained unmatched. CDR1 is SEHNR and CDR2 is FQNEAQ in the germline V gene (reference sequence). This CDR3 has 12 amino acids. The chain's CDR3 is CASSLAKTGAFF. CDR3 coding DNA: TGTGCCAGCAGCTTAGCGAAGACAGGGGCTTTCTTT.

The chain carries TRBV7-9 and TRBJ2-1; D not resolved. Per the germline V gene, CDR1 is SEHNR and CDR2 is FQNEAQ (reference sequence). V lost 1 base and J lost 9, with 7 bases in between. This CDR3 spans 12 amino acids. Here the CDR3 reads CASSLERFEQFF. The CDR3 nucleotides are TGTGCCAGCAGCTTAGAGCGTTTTGAGCAGTTCTTC.

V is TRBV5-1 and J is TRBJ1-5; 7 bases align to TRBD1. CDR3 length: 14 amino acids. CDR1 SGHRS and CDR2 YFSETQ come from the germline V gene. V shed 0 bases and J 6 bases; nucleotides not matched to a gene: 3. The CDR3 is CASSLEGGGQPQHF. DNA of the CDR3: TGCGCCAGCAGCTTGGAAGGGGGCGGTCAGCCCCAGCATTTT.

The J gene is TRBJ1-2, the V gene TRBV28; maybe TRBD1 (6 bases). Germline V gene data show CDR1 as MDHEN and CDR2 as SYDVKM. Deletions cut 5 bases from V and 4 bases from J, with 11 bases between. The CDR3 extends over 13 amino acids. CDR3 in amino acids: CASSAGQSYGYTF. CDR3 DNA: TGTGCCAGCAGTGCTGGACAGAGCTATGGCTACACCTTC.

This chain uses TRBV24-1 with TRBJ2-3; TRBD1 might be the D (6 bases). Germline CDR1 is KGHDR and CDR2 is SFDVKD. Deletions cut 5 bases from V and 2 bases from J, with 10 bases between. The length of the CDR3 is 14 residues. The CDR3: CATSVGGNTDTQYF. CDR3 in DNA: TGTGCCACCAGTGTAGGGGGAAACACAGATACGCAGTATTTT.

CDR3 nucleotides: TGTGCCGACCCTATGGACAGTTTTAACTATGGCTACACCTTC. Its translation: CADPMDSFNYGYTF. The rearrangement joins TRBV2 to TRBJ1-2; the D gene is possibly TRBD1 (6 bases). The CDR3 is made up of 14 amino acids. Germline V lookup: CDR1 SNHLY, CDR2 FYNNEI. The V gene lost 11 bases and the J gene lost 1 base, with 17 bases spanning the gap.

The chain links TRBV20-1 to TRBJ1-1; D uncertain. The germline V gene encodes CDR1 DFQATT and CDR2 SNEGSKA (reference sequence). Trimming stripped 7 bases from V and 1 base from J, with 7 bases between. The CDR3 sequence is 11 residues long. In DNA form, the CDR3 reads TGCAGTGTTCGGGGGAACACTGAAGCTTTCTTT. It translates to CSVRGNTEAFF.

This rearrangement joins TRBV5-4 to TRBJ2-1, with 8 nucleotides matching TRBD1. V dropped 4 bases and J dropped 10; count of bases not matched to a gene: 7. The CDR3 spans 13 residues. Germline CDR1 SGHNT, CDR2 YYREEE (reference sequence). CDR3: CASSPITGGEQFF. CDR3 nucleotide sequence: TGTGCCAGCAGCCCAATTACAGGGGGGGAGCAGTTCTTC.

The CDR3 protein is CASSLLRGLRLPYEQYF. CDR3 nucleotides: TGTGCCAGCAGCTTGCTCAGGGGGCTCCGTCTTCCCTACGAGCAGTACTTC. The chain carries TRBV5-6 and TRBJ2-7; TRBD1 matches 8 bases. V was pared by 1 base and J by 2 bases, with 11 bases of the junction left unmatched. Germline V gene data show CDR1 as SGHDT and CDR2 as YYEEEE. The CDR3 extends over 17 amino acids. Full variable domain (rest looked up from reference TRBV5-6 and TRBJ2-7): DAGVTQSPTHLIKTRGQQVTLRCSPKSGHDTVSWYQQALGQGPQFIFQYYEEEERQRGNFPDRFSGHQFPNYSSELNVNALLLGDSALYLCASSLLRGLRLPYEQYFGPGTRLTVT.

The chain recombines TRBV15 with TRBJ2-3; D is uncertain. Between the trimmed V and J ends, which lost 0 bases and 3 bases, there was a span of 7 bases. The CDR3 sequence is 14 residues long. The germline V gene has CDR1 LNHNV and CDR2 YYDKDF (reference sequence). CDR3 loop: CATSRDYQTDTQYF. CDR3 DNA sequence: TGTGCCACCAGCAGAGATTATCAGACAGATACGCAGTATTTT.

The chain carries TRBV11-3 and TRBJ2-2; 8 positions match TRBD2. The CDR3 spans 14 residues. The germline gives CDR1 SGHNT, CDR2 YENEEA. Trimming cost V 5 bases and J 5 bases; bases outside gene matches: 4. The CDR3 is CASSRGGLTGELFF. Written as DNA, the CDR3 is TGTGCCAGCAGCCGCGGGGGGTTGACCGGGGAGCTGTTTTTT.

Here the CDR3 reads CASSASGTVNTEAFF. In DNA form, the CDR3 reads TGTGCCAGCAGCGCCTCCGGGACAGTCAACACTGAAGCTTTCTTT. The chain couples TRBV27 to TRBJ1-1, with TRBD1 matching over 7 bases. The CDR3 length is 15 residues. Germline V gene sequence: CDR1 MNHEY, CDR2 SMNVEV (reference sequence). V lost 6 bases and J lost 2; bases outside the gene matches: 9.

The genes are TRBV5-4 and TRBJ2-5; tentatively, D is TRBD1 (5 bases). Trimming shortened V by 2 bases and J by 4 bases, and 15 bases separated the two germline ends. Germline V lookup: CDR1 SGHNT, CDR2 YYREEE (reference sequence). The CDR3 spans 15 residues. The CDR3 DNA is TGTGCCAGCAGCTTCAGGCAGGGAAGGGGAGAGACCCAGTACTTC. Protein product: CASSFRQGRGETQYF.

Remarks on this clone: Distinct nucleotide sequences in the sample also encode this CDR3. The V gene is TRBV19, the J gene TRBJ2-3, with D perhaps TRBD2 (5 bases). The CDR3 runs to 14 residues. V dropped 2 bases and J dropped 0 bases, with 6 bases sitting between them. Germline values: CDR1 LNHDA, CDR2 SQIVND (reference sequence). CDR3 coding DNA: TGTGCCAGTAGTATAACGGGGAGCACAGATACGCAGTATTTT. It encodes CASSITGSTDTQYF.

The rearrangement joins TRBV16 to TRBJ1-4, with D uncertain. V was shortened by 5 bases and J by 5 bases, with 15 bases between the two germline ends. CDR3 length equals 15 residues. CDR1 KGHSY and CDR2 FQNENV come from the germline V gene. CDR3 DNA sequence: TGTGCCAGCAGCGCAATGGGCAGGTCCAATGAAAAACTGTTTTTT. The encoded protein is CASSAMGRSNEKLFF.

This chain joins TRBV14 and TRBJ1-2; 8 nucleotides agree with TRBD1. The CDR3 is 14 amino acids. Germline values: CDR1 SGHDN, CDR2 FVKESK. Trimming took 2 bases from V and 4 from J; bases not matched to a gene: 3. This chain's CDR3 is CASSQFRGLYGYTF. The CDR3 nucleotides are TGTGCCAGCAGCCAATTCAGGGGGCTCTATGGCTACACCTTC.